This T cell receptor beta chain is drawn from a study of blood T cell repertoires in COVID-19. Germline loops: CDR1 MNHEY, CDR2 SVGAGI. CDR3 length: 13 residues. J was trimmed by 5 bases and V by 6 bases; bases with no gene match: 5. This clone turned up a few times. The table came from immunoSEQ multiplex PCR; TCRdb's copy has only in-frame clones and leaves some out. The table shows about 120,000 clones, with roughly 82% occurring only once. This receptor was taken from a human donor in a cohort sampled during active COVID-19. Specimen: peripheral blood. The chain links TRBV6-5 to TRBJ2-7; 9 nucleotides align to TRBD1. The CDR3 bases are TGTGCCAGCAGAGGGACAGGGCTCGACGAGCAGTACTTC. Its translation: CASRGTGLDEQYF.